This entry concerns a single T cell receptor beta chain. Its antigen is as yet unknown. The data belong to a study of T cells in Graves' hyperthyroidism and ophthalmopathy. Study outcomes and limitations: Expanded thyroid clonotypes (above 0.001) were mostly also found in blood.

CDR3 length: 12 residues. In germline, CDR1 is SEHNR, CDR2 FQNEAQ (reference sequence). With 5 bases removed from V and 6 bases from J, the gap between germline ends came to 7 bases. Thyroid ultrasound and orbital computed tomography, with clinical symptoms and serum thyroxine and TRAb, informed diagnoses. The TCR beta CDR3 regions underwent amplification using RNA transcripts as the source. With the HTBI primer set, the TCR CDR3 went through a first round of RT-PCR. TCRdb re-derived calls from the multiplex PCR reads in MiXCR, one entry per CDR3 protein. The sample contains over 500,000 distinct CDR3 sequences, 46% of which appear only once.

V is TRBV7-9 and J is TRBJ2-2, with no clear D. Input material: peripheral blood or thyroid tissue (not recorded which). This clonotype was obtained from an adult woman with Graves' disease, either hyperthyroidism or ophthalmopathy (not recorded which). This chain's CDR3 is CASSATSGELFF. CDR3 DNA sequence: TGTGCCAGCAGCGCAACTTCCGGGGAGCTGTTTTTT. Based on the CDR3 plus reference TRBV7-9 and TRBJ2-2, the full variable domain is DTGVSQNPRHKITKRGQNVTFRCDPISEHNRLYWYRQTLGQGPEFLTYFQNEAQLEKSRLLSDRFSAERPKGSFSTLEIQRTEQGDSAMYLCASSATSGELFFGEGSRLTVL.